A single count supports the clone carrying this T cell receptor beta chain. The antigen is undetermined. This sample was included in a study of cytomegalovirus exposure and HLA in healthy donors. The study's findings and limits: Some V segments, including TRBV6-2 and TRBV6-3, were excluded as indistinguishable. The classifier reportedly diagnosed cytomegalovirus status with high specificity and sensitivity. A later analysis linked roughly 17,000 TCR beta sequences to HLA alleles at 0.05 false discovery rate. Common viral pathogens seemed to be connected with several of the most significant clusters, according to a later analysis.

The PCR used 60 Vbeta and 13 Jbeta primers. Generated by immunoSEQ multiplex PCR, the TCRdb table keeps only in-frame clones and is missing some. Seen here are 150,000 to 200,000 clones, around 81% observed once, and the top ten hold more than 1.5%. V lost 4 bases and J 0 bases, leaving 10 bases between the germline ends. The CDR3 contains 14 residues. Germline V gene lookup returns CDR1 KGHSH and CDR2 LQKENI. The sample consisted of PBMCs. The sequence was collected from a man aged 18-30 years in good health and CMV-seronegative. The chain combines TRBV18 with TRBJ2-7; weak D call: TRBD1 (5 bases). The CDR3 DNA reads TGTGCCAGCTCACTCTCAGGGATCTCCTACGAGCAGTACTTC. It translates to CASSLSGISYEQYF.